This TCR beta chain was recovered during a study of CD8+ T cells in alopecia areata. The CDR3 consists of 13 residues. The germline V gene has CDR1 SGHDT and CDR2 YYEEEE. V gave up 4 bases and J gave up 7 bases, with 11 bases separating them. Sequencing used cDNA as its template, made by extracting RNA and reverse transcribing it. Produced via immunoSEQ multiplex PCR; TCRdb's table is partial and in-frame only. The table shows 150,000 to 200,000 clones, with less than 80% occurring only once. This clonotype originated in a human donor with alopecia areata. Sequencing was performed on CD8+ T cells sorted from blood, taken at week 0. The chain combines TRBV5-6 with TRBJ2-2; D is uncertain. In DNA, the CDR3 is TGTGCCAGCAGCGATGGCGTGGGCGGGGAGCTGTTTTTT. Translation gives CASSDGVGGELFF.